This is a list of T cell receptor beta chains from one sample in a study of control samples from healthy donors and cancer patients. Using immunoSEQ multiplex PCR, the repertoire was profiled, and TCRdb retains in-frame clones only, with some absent. Among some 120,000 clones listed, approximately 92% were seen once. Input material: PBMCs. The source is a man older than 75 with head and neck cancer. Each CDR3 is given with its conserved first and last residue. The order of the fields is clone size, J gene, V gene, D gene, CDR3 DNA, CDR3 protein. The D gene is left open where the match is weak. Part of the rows lack a size; the others show once, few, many or a class for expanded clones.

>NA|TRBJ2-3|TRBV10-1|TRBD2
TGCGCCAGCAGTTTAGGCGGGGGGCGAGATACGCAGTATTTT
CASSLGGGRDTQYF
>NA|TRBJ1-2|TRBV6-5|NA
TGTGCCAGCACCCCCTTGGCAGGGCTAAACTATGGCTACACCTTC
CASTPLAGLNYGYTF
>NA|TRBJ1-1|TRBV20-1|NA
TGCAGTGCTAGTTTCCTACAGGGGAACACTGAAGCTTTCTTT
CSASFLQGNTEAFF
>NA|TRBJ1-2|TRBV5-1|NA
TGCGCCAGCAGCTTGAAAGGGAATGGACAGTCTAGGATGGGAGATGGCTACACCTTC
CASSLKGNGQSRMGDGYTF
>NA|TRBJ2-7|TRBV27|NA
TGTGCCAGCAGTTTATCCGGATCGATGGACGGAGAACTGTACGAGCAGTACTTC
CASSLSGSMDGELYEQYF
>NA|TRBJ2-7|TRBV4-1|TRBD2
TGCGCCAGCAGCTACGGACTAGCGGGAAGCTCCTACGAGCAGTACTTC
CASSYGLAGSSYEQYF
>NA|TRBJ1-1|TRBV19|NA
TGTGCCAGTAGTAGGAACACTGAAGCTTTCTTT
CASSRNTEAFF
>NA|TRBJ1-6|TRBV19|NA
TGTGCCAGTACGACACCCAATTCACCCCTCCACTTT
CASTTPNSPLHF
>NA|TRBJ1-1|TRBV2|NA
TGTGCCAGCACTAAGTGGCGGGGGAAGACTGAAGCTTTCTTT
CASTKWRGKTEAFF
>NA|TRBJ1-6|TRBV11-2|NA
TGTGCCAGCAGCTTAGAGCGGCTTTCACCCCTCCACTTT
CASSLERLSPLHF
>once|TRBJ2-3|TRBV20-1|TRBD2
TGCAGTGCTAGTCGACTAGCGGGAGGGTCCCCAGATACGCAGTATTTT
CSASRLAGGSPDTQYF
>NA|TRBJ1-2|TRBV27|NA
TGTGCCAGCAGGTTAGGGACGGGGTATGGCTACACCTTC
CASRLGTGYGYTF
>NA|TRBJ1-1|TRBV21-1|NA
TGTGCCAGCAGCAAGGGAAGGAGGGGGCCGAACACTGAAGCTTTCTTT
CASSKGRRGPNTEAFF
>NA|TRBJ1-1|TRBV6-5|NA
TGTGCCAGCAGTTACGTATTGAACACTGAAGCTTTCTTT
CASSYVLNTEAFF
>once|TRBJ1-1|TRBV4-3|NA
TGCGCCAGCAGCCAAGACACTGGGGTCGCCCGCCTCCAGAACACTGAAGCTTTCTTT
CASSQDTGVARLQNTEAFF
>NA|TRBJ1-2|TRBV30|NA
TGTGCCTGGAGTGTAGGATTGAGCATTCACGGCTACACCTTC
CAWSVGLSIHGYTF
>once|TRBJ2-5|TRBV10-3|NA
TGTGCCATCAGTGGGGGTCTGGAGACCCAGTACTTC
CAISGGLETQYF
>NA|TRBJ2-7|TRBV20-1|NA
TGCAGTGCTAGTTTGGGCGCTAGCTCCTACGAGCAGTGCTTC
CSASLGASSYEQCF
>NA|TRBJ1-1|TRBV7-8|TRBD1
TGTGCCAGCAGCTTCGGACAGGGTAACACTGAAGCTTTCTTT
CASSFGQGNTEAFF
>NA|TRBJ2-5|TRBV18|TRBD2
TGTGCCAGCTCACCACGCAGCGGGGGGGCCGGGGAGACCCAGTACTTC
CASSPRSGGAGETQYF
>NA|TRBJ1-3|TRBV27|NA
TGTGCCAGCAGTTTAAGATCTGGAAACACCATATATTTT
CASSLRSGNTIYF
>NA|TRBJ1-2|TRBV2|TRBD1
TGTGCCAGCAGATATCTCCGGGACAGGGCGGGCTACACCTTC
CASRYLRDRAGYTF
>NA|TRBJ1-5|TRBV30|TRBD1
TGTGCCTGGAGTCCCAGACAGGGGCATCAGCCCCAGCATTTT
CAWSPRQGHQPQHF
>NA|TRBJ2-1|TRBV5-1|NA
TGCGCCAGCAGCTTGGTCGGGCCTCCCAATGAGCAGTTCTTC
CASSLVGPPNEQFF
>NA|TRBJ2-6|TRBV5-1|TRBD2
TGCGCCAGCGACCCGGGTGATCTAGCGGGGGGGCCTGGGGCCAACGTCCTGACTTTC
CASDPGDLAGGPGANVLTF
>NA|TRBJ1-1|TRBV5-1|TRBD1
TGCGCCAGCAGCTTGGGAATTGACAGGGTCGCTGAAGCTTTCTTT
CASSLGIDRVAEAFF
>NA|TRBJ2-2|TRBV5-4|NA
TGTGCCAGCAGCCCACCCCCCGGACAGAACACCGGGGAGCTGTTTTTT
CASSPPPGQNTGELFF
>NA|TRBJ2-7|TRBV6-5|NA
TGTGCCAGCCTTGCGCCAGGATCCTACGAGCAGTACTTC
CASLAPGSYEQYF
>NA|TRBJ1-2|TRBV5-5|TRBD1
TGTGCCAGCAGCTCCTTACAGGGGGAGGGTGGCTACACCTTC
CASSSLQGEGGYTF
>NA|TRBJ1-5|TRBV14|NA
TGTGCCAGCAGTCCGGACAGCAATCAGCCCCAGCATTTT
CASSPDSNQPQHF
>NA|TRBJ2-1|TRBV6-2/TRBV6-3|NA
TGTGCCAGCAGTCCACCGTGGTACAATGAGCAGTTCTTC
CASSPPWYNEQFF